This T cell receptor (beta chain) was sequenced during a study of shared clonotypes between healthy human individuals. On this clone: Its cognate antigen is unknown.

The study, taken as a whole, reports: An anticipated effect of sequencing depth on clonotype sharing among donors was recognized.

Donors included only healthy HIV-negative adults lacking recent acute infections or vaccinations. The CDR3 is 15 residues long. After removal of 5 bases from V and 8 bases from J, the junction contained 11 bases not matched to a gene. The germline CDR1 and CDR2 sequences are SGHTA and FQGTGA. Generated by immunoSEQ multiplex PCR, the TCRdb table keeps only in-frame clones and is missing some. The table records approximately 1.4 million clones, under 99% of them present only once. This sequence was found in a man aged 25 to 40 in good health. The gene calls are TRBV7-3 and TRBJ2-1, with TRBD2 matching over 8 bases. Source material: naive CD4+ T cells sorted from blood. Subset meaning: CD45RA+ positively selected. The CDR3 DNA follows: TGTGCCAGCAGCCCGTCCGGGACTAGTATGGATGAGCAGTTCTTC. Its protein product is CASSPSGTSMDEQFF.